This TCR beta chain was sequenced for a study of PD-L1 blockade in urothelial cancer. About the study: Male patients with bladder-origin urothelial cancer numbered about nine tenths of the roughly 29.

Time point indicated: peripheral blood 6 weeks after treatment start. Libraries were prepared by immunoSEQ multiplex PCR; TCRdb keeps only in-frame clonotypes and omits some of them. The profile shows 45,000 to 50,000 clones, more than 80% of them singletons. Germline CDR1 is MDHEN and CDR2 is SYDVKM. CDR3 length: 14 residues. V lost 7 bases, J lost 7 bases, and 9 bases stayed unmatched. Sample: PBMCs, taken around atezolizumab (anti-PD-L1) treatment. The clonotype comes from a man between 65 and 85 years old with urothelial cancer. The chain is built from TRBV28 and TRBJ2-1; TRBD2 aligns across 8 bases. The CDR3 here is CASTLWRGVNEQFF. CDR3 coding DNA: TGTGCCAGCACGCTTTGGCGGGGGGTTAATGAGCAGTTCTTC.